This TCR beta chain was recorded in a study of cytomegalovirus exposure and HLA in healthy donors. PCR employed 60 Vbeta and 13 Jbeta primers. TCRdb keeps only in-frame clones here, not all; method: immunoSEQ multiplex PCR. The sample lists 100,000 to 150,000 clones; more than 60% were seen once. The germline V gene encodes CDR1 SGHNT and CDR2 YYREEE (reference sequence). The CDR3 is made up of 13 amino acids. V lost 3 bases to trimming and J lost 2 bases, with 7 bases between them. This rearrangement joins TRBV5-4 to TRBJ2-3, with D maybe TRBD2 (5 bases). The specimen was PBMCs. The TCR originated in a woman aged 18 to 35 in good health and CMV-seronegative. The CDR3 loop is CASSYGITDTQYF. DNA of the CDR3: TGTGCCAGCAGCTACGGGATCACAGATACGCAGTATTTT.